The 16 T cell receptor beta chains below all came from one sample that was sequenced in a study of CD8+ T cells in alopecia areata. Extracted RNA was reverse transcribed into cDNA, the sequencing template. The assay was immunoSEQ multiplex PCR, and TCRdb's table has in-frame clones only and misses some. Of about 190,000 clones in the sample, about three fifths are singletons; the top ten hold 0.85% to 1.3%. Stated treatment: oral pan-JAK inhibitor, 5-10 mg twice daily. Sequenced here: CD4+ T cells sorted from blood, sampled at week 24, from a patient treated with tofacitinib. The receptor set was obtained from a human donor with alopecia areata.

The chain couples TRBV7-2 to TRBJ2-3; no clear D gene. The CDR3 runs 13 residues. CDR1 is SGHTA, CDR2 FQGNSA, per germline. Trimming shortened V by 2 bases and J by 2 bases, and 5 bases separated the two germline ends. Here the CDR3 DNA reads TGTGCCAGCAGCTTACAACCCACAGATACGCAGTATTTT. It codes for CASSLQPTDTQYF.

The V call is TRBV30, the J call TRBJ1-2, with a tentative D call TRBD1 (5 bases). The CDR3 sequence is 16 residues long. V was clipped by 0 bases and J by 0 bases, with 14 bases between them. CDR1 GTSNPN and CDR2 SVGIG come from the germline V gene (reference sequence). The CDR3 loop is CAWSVRDGGPNYGYTF. CDR3 nucleotides: TGTGCCTGGAGTGTACGGGACGGAGGGCCTAACTATGGCTACACCTTC.

CDR3 DNA: TGCGCCAGCAGCTTGCGGGGGGGCCATGGTGAGCAGTTCTTC. This encodes CASSLRGGHGEQFF. The J gene is TRBJ2-1, the V gene TRBV5-1; 8 bases align to TRBD2. J lost 9 bases, V lost 1 base, and 6 bases had no gene match. CDR1 and CDR2 from the germline V gene are SGHRS and YFSETQ. This CDR3 has 14 residues.

The chain has TRBV7-8 and TRBJ2-1, with D perhaps TRBD2 (6 bases). Germline V lookup: CDR1 SGHVS, CDR2 FQNEAQ. Between the trimmed V and J ends, which lost 5 bases and 11 bases, there was a span of 19 bases. The CDR3 has 14 amino acids. The CDR3 spells CASSPVRDRYKQFF. In nucleotides, the CDR3 is TGTGCCAGCAGCCCAGTGCGGGACCGGTACAAGCAGTTCTTC.

The chain recombines TRBV5-1 with TRBJ1-3; weak D call: TRBD1 (5 bases). Germline V gene data show CDR1 as SGHRS and CDR2 as YFSETQ. The V gene lost 5 bases and the J gene lost 7 bases, with 19 bases spanning the gap. The CDR3 extends over 15 amino acids. The CDR3 loop is CASSPRSSTGNTIYF. Here the CDR3 DNA reads TGCGCCAGCAGTCCAAGGAGTTCTACAGGCAACACCATATATTTT.

The gene calls are TRBV27 and TRBJ1-1; D is uncertain. From germline, CDR1 is MNHEY and CDR2 SMNVEV (reference sequence). The CDR3 loop spans 11 amino acids. V shed 6 bases and J shed 11 bases, with 13 bases lying between them. The CDR3 reads CASRLEGKAFF. CDR3 DNA sequence: TGTGCCAGCAGACTAGAGGGTAAGGCTTTCTTT.

This chain joins TRBV6-5 and TRBJ1-2; the match to TRBD1 covers 9 bases. Germline V CDR1 and CDR2: MNHEY, SVGAGI. The CDR3 has 14 residues. V trimming: 5 bases; J trimming: 5 bases; junction bases outside the gene matches: 6. The CDR3 sequence: CASSRTGVGYGYTF. The CDR3 nucleotides read TGTGCCAGCAGTAGGACAGGGGTGGGATATGGCTACACCTTC.

The chain combines TRBV14 with TRBJ1-5; no clear D gene. Germline V gives CDR1 SGHDN, CDR2 FVKESK. There are 13 residues in the CDR3. V dropped 0 bases and J dropped 6 bases, with 6 bases sitting between them. The CDR3 sequence is CASSQDNGQPQHF. The CDR3 region has the DNA TGTGCCAGCAGCCAAGATAATGGTCAGCCCCAGCATTTT.

For this clone: At one of its ends the junction is not consistent with the germline gene, which may arise from a read error. This chain uses TRBV25-1 with TRBJ1-2, with D maybe TRBD1 (5 bases). The germline CDR1 and CDR2 sequences are MGHDK and SYGVNS. The CDR3 extends over 11 amino acids. The CDR3 loop reads CASSAYTRVDF. In nucleotides, the CDR3 is TGTGCCAGCAGTGCATATACCAGGGTTGACTTC.

The chain uses TRBV27 and TRBJ1-1; maybe TRBD1 (6 bases). The CDR3 loop spans 14 amino acids. Trimming left V 5 bases short and J 4 bases short, with 14 bases between. The germline gives CDR1 MNHEY, CDR2 SMNVEV (reference sequence). CDR3 region: CASSRGRGVTEAFF. The CDR3 coding sequence is TGTGCCAGCAGTAGGGGAAGGGGGGTCACTGAAGCTTTCTTT.

This sequence joins TRBV19 and TRBJ1-2; a possible D gene is TRBD1 (5 bases). The CDR3 consists of 13 residues. Germline loops: CDR1 LNHDA, CDR2 SQIVND (reference sequence). V was pared by 3 bases and J by 7 bases, with 12 bases between. The CDR3 nucleotides read TGTGCCAGTAGTATTTGGCCAGGGAGTGGCTACACCTTC. This sequence encodes CASSIWPGSGYTF.

The chain employs TRBV30 and TRBJ1-2, with D unclear. Germline CDR1 and CDR2: GTSNPN and SVGIG (reference sequence). The CDR3 spans 13 residues. V was clipped by 5 bases and J by 2 bases, with 12 bases between them. CDR3 sequence reads: CAWGRRLNYGYTF. The DNA for the CDR3 is TGTGCCTGGGGTAGACGGTTAAACTATGGCTACACCTTC.

This clone has at least ten counts. V is TRBV14 and J is TRBJ2-7, with D perhaps matching TRBD2 (5 bases). V shed 0 bases and J shed 2 bases, with 14 bases lying between them. The CDR3 spans 16 residues. CDR1 SGHDN and CDR2 FVKESK come from the germline V gene. The CDR3 region is CASSQDKLRAPYEQYF. DNA for the CDR3: TGTGCCAGCAGCCAAGATAAGTTGAGGGCCCCCTACGAGCAGTACTTC.

This clone was counted a few times. The chain is built from TRBV7-9 and TRBJ2-3, with D unresolved. Germline assignment: CDR1 SEHNR and CDR2 FQNEAQ (reference sequence). CDR3 size: 14 residues. Trimming took off 5 bases at V and 4 bases at J, with 13 bases between the two ends. CDR3 amino acids: CASSLSARPDTQYF. CDR3 DNA: TGTGCCAGCAGCCTTTCGGCAAGACCAGATACGCAGTATTTT.

This clone was recorded a few times. The chain couples TRBV29-1 to TRBJ1-2; no reliable D call. Germline CDR1 reads SQVTM; CDR2 reads ANQGSEA. V lost 6 bases, J lost 5 bases, and 16 bases lay in between. The CDR3 covers 13 residues. The CDR3 here is CSVQQSASYGYTF. As DNA, the CDR3 is TGCAGCGTCCAGCAGTCGGCATCTTATGGCTACACCTTC.

The chain recombines TRBV5-1 with TRBJ1-1; 8 bases are a match to TRBD1. V lost 4 bases to trimming and J lost 0 bases; unmatched junction nucleotides: 8. The CDR3 sequence is 16 residues long. Looked up from germline, CDR1 is SGHRS and CDR2 is YFSETQ. The CDR3 DNA sequence: TGCGCCAGCAGCCAAGCCTACAGGGGGATGAACACTGAAGCTTTCTTT. It yields the protein CASSQAYRGMNTEAFF.